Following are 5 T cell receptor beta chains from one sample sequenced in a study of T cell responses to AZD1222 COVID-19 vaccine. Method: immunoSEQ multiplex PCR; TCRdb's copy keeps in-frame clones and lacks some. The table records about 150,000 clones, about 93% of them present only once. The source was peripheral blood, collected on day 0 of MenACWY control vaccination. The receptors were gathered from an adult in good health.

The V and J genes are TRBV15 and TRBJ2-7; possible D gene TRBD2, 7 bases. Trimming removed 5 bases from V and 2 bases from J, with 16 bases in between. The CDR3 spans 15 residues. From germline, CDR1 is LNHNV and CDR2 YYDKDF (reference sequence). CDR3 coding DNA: TGTGCCACCAGCCCGGGGGGCAGTATGGCCTACGAGCAGTACTTC. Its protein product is CATSPGGSMAYEQYF.

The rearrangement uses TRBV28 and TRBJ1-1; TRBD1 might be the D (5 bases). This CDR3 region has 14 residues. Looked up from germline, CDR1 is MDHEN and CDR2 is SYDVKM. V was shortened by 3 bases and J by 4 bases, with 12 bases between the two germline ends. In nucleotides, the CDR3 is TGTGCCAGCAGTTTTGAGGGAGGGGCCACTGAAGCTTTCTTT. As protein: CASSFEGGATEAFF.

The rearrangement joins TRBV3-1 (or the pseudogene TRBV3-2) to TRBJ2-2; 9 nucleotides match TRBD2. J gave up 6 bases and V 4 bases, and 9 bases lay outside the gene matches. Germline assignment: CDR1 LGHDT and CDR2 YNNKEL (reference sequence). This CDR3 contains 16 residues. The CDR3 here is CASSPLAGRGSGELFF. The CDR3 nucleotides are TGTGCCAGCAGCCCCCTAGCGGGAAGGGGCTCCGGGGAGCTGTTTTTT.

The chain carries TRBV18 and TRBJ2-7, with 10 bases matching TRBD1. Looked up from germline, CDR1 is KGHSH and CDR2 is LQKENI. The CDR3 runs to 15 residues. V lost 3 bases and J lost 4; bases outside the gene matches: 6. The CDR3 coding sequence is TGTGCCAGCTCACCCGACAGGGGGCGCGAATACGAGCAGTACTTC. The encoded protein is CASSPDRGREYEQYF.

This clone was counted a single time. The CDR3 DNA reads as TGCAGCGCCGAGGGACAGGGGGCCGATGGCTACACCTTC. This gives the protein CSAEGQGADGYTF. The V call is TRBV29-1, the J call TRBJ1-2, with 12 bases fitting TRBD1. Germline CDR1 reads SQVTM; CDR2 reads ANQGSEA. The CDR3 loop spans 13 amino acids. Trimming took 7 bases from V and 6 from J; bases not matched to a gene: 6.